What follows are 10 T cell receptor beta chains derived from one specimen sequenced in a study of CD8 T cells in Susac syndrome. A quantity of 0.5 to 1 ug RNA underwent reverse transcription using random hexamers. TCRdb re-analysed the immunoSEQ multiplex PCR reads in MiXCR, keeping a single row per CDR3 protein. The table includes under 250,000 distinct CDR3 sequences, 94% detected once. Source material: CD4+ T cells from PBMCs. The receptor set was obtained from a human donor with Susac syndrome.

The V call is TRBV6-2 or TRBV6-3, the J call TRBJ2-3; no clear D. The V end lost 7 bases, the J end lost 4 bases, and 9 bases lay between the germline ends. Germline V CDR1 and CDR2: MNHEY, SVGEGT. The CDR3 runs 12 residues. The CDR3: CASTGAPDTQYF. The CDR3 DNA reads as TGTGCCAGCACTGGCGCCCCAGATACGCAGTATTTT.

This chain connects TRBV28 to TRBJ2-5; 7 positions match TRBD1. J was trimmed by 1 base and V by 6 bases; bases with no gene match: 5. The germline CDR1 and CDR2 sequences are MDHEN and SYDVKM. The CDR3 consists of 14 residues. The CDR3 sequence: CASRTTGIQETQYF. The CDR3 nucleotides read TGTGCCAGCAGAACGACAGGGATCCAAGAGACCCAGTACTTC.

The rearrangement uses TRBV4-3 and TRBJ2-5, with D possibly being TRBD1 or TRBD2 (5 bases each). Trimming cost V 0 bases and J 5 bases, with 16 bases left between them. Germline lookup yields CDR1 LGHNA and CDR2 YSLEER. The CDR3 is made up of 16 amino acids. CDR3 DNA sequence: TGCGCCAGCAGCCAAGATGTGGGACCGATAGGGGAGACCCAGTACTTC. Its translation: CASSQDVGPIGETQYF.

This chain connects TRBV30 to TRBJ1-1; the D gene is possibly TRBD1 (5 bases). Germline V gives CDR1 GTSNPN, CDR2 SVGIG (reference sequence). V lost 3 bases and J 3 bases, leaving 11 bases between the germline ends. This CDR3 region has 13 residues. Here the CDR3 DNA reads TGTGCCTGGAGCCAAGGGACGGACACTGAAGCTTTCTTT. Protein product: CAWSQGTDTEAFF.

Note on this clonotype: The germline gene is not matched at one end of the junction; a read error may be the cause. This chain joins TRBV7-7 and TRBJ2-7; 8 nucleotides line up with TRBD2. This CDR3 contains 14 residues. The germline V gene encodes CDR1 SSHAT and CDR2 FNYEAQ (reference sequence). CDR3 in amino acids: CASSPLGLAYEQYF. The CDR3 DNA is TGTGCTAGCAGCCCCTTGGGACTAGCCTACGAGCAGTACTTC.

The chain recombines TRBV4-2 with TRBJ2-2, with TRBD2 identical over 7 bases. Germline trimming cut 8 bases from V and 0 bases from J; bases unmatched to any gene: 6. CDR1 and CDR2 (germline): LGHNA, YNFKEQ. The CDR3 has 15 amino acids. The CDR3 coding sequence is TGTGCCAGCCGTCCAGGGACTACGAACACCGGGGAGCTGTTTTTT. It is translated as CASRPGTTNTGELFF.

The chain uses TRBV7-8 and TRBJ2-7; 10 bases match TRBD2. V lost 3 bases, J lost 5 bases, and 7 bases stayed unmatched. CDR3 size: 15 residues. Germline CDR1 is SGHVS and CDR2 is FQNEAQ. The CDR3 DNA reads as TGTGCCAGCAGCTTTTCATTAGCGGGGGGTAACGAGCAGTACTTC. Its translation is CASSFSLAGGNEQYF.

The chain uses TRBV3-1 and TRBJ1-6; D is unclear. V gave up 0 bases and J gave up 8 bases, with 5 bases separating them. CDR1 and CDR2 from the germline V gene are LGHDT and YNNKEL (reference sequence). The CDR3 is 13 amino acids. CDR3 nucleotide sequence: TGTGCCAGCAGCCAAGATCGCTATTCACCCCTCCACTTT. As protein: CASSQDRYSPLHF. The entire variable domain, with the rest obtained from reference TRBV3-1 and TRBJ1-6, is as follows: DTAVSQTPKYLVTQMGNDKSIKCEQNLGHDTMYWYKQDSKKFLKIMFSYNNKELIINETVPNRFSPKSPDKAHLNLHINSLELGDSAVYFCASSQDRYSPLHFGNGTRLTVT.

The CDR3 sequence: CASSTTGYSDQPQHF. CDR3 nucleotides: TGTGCCAGTAGTACTACAGGGTACTCAGATCAGCCCCAGCATTTT. The rearrangement uses TRBV19 and TRBJ1-5; D perhaps matches TRBD1 (6 bases). Germline CDR1 LNHDA, CDR2 SQIVND (reference sequence). The CDR3 runs 15 residues. V was pared by 4 bases and J by 5 bases, with 15 bases between.

The chain combines TRBV5-1 with TRBJ1-5; tentatively, D is TRBD1 (6 bases). Per germline, CDR1 SGHRS and CDR2 YFSETQ. The CDR3 consists of 15 residues. Trimming left V 0 bases short and J 1 base short, with 8 bases between. The CDR3 DNA follows: TGCGCCAGCAGCTTGGACAGGGACAGCAATCAGCCCCAGCATTTT. It codes for CASSLDRDSNQPQHF.